The T cell receptor beta chain under discussion was sequenced for a study of HIV-infected patients and healthy controls. Findings and caveats of the study: Size-matching overweighted rare events from HIV-infected data when comparing patients with controls.

cDNA was made from 500 ng RNA using alpha and beta constant primers. Separate chain-specific third strand synthesis with multiplexing indices produced the alpha and beta libraries. TCRdb re-analysed the 5' RACE reads in MiXCR, keeping a single row per CDR3 protein. The table shows approximately 25,000 distinct CDR3 sequences, with under 9.5% occurring only once. No cell fractionation was done, so the repertoire covers all unsorted peripheral blood T cells. This clonotype was recorded many times. Its antigen is undetermined. V was shortened by 4 bases and J by 0 bases, with 10 bases between the two germline ends. Germline V gives CDR1 SGHRS, CDR2 YFSETQ. The CDR3 runs to 14 residues.

The specimen sequenced was blood. This receptor was taken from an adult in good health. The chain is built from TRBV5-1 and TRBJ1-2; D gene uncertain. The CDR3 DNA reads TGCGCCAGCAGCCTGGTCGGAGCTAACTATGGCTACACCTTC. It is translated as CASSLVGANYGYTF.